The 6 T cell receptor beta chains below were found in one sample sequenced in a study of blood T cell repertoires in COVID-19. Assay used: immunoSEQ multiplex PCR; TCRdb lists only in-frame clones, some missing. The data hold about 230,000 clones, with over 65% observed a single time. The sample taken for sequencing was peripheral blood. These receptors were taken from a woman in her 70s with active or convalescent COVID-19.

The rearrangement uses TRBV19 and TRBJ1-2; tentatively, D is TRBD1 (5 bases). The germline V gene has CDR1 LNHDA and CDR2 SQIVND (reference sequence). The V gene lost 3 bases and the J gene lost 4 bases, with 9 bases spanning the gap. The CDR3 runs to 13 residues. The CDR3 coding sequence is TGTGCCAGTAGTATCCCGACAGTCTATGGCTACACCTTC. Amino acids: CASSIPTVYGYTF.

The rearrangement joins TRBV28 to TRBJ1-1; unclear D gene. The V gene lost 6 bases and the J gene lost 11 bases, with 16 bases spanning the gap. CDR1 is MDHEN, CDR2 SYDVKM, per germline. The CDR3 runs to 12 residues. CDR3 loop: CASRPTRYPAFF. The CDR3 nucleotides are TGTGCCAGCAGACCGACTCGATACCCTGCTTTCTTT.

The chain joins TRBV19 to TRBJ1-4; D might be TRBD1 (6 bases). The germline CDR1 and CDR2 sequences are LNHDA and SQIVND (reference sequence). The CDR3 covers 13 residues. Trimming removed 9 bases from V and 5 bases from J, with 13 bases in between. In nucleotides, the CDR3 is TGTGCCAGACCTGGGAGGGGGAATGAAAAACTGTTTTTT. Its protein product is CARPGRGNEKLFF.

This chain joins TRBV5-4 and TRBJ2-7; 10 bases fit TRBD1. The trim removed 4 bases at V and 1 base at J, leaving 8 bases unmatched. Germline CDR1 SGHNT, CDR2 YYREEE (reference sequence). The CDR3 is 16 amino acids. The DNA for the CDR3 is TGTGCCAGCAGCCCACCACCGGGACAGGGGTCCTACGAGCAGTACTTC. Protein product: CASSPPPGQGSYEQYF.

In regard to this clone: The sample contains more than one DNA sequence encoding this CDR3. The rearrangement uses TRBV3-1 (or the pseudogene TRBV3-2) and TRBJ2-7, with D hard to call. Germline CDR1 is LGHDT and CDR2 is YNNKEL (reference sequence). V lost 5 bases and J 4 bases, leaving 6 bases between the germline ends. CDR3 size: 11 residues. For the CDR3, the DNA is TGTGCCAGCAGCTCTGCGTACGAGCAGTACTTC. The encoded protein is CASSSAYEQYF.

This clone was seen only once. V usage is TRBV5-1 and J usage is TRBJ2-3; 12 nucleotides line up with TRBD2. CDR1 SGHRS and CDR2 YFSETQ come from the germline V gene. With V trimmed by 0 bases and J by 0 bases, 8 bases remained unmatched. The CDR3 covers 19 residues. The CDR3 protein is CASSLVPGLAGPSTDTQYF. CDR3 DNA: TGCGCCAGCAGCTTGGTACCCGGACTAGCGGGACCTAGCACAGATACGCAGTATTTT.